This TCR beta chain was recorded in a study of metastatic and nonmetastatic thyroid tumors. Study-wide background: Where malignant and benign thyroid patients were concerned, repertoires were compared across blood and tumor or nodule tissue. General study findings and limits: Versus benign nodules, malignant thyroid tumors reportedly had significantly higher TCR beta diversity, in blood and tumor.

The V end lost 1 base, the J end lost 5 bases, and 10 bases lay between the germline ends. The length of the CDR3 is 14 residues. Germline lookup yields CDR1 SGHRS and CDR2 YFSETQ. In the original analysis: The distant-metastasis classifier for papillary thyroid cancer was built from CDR3 differences across clinicopathological groups. TCRdb re-clonotyped the PCR reads through MiXCR. The V and J calls shown here were made by TCRdb, not taken from the authors' results. The table includes tens of thousands of clones, roughly 17% detected once. The table lists this clone with many counts. Its target is not known. Treatment of any kind had been given to no patient before thyroid surgery.

The TCR originated in a female donor with papillary thyroid cancer or a benign thyroid nodule (not recorded which). Some clones in this sample may be carry-over from other donors' samples. Sequencing used tumor tissue. The J gene is TRBJ2-4, the V gene TRBV5-1; no clear D. The CDR3 DNA follows: TGCGCCAGCAGCTTGAGGCAGTCGGAAAACATTCAGTACTTC. Residues: CASSLRQSENIQYF.